These 29 T cell receptor beta chains share one sample of origin, sequenced in a study of regulatory T cells in long-lasting Graves disease. Combining iRepertoire HTBI primers with Arm-PCR of CDR3 regions, the authors built TCR beta libraries. From the multiplex PCR reads, TCRdb called clonotypes with MiXCR, one entry per CDR3 protein. The sample shows 400,000 to 450,000 distinct CDR3 sequences, roughly 15% of them seen only once. The time point denotes: newly diagnosed GD, antithyroid drugs for less than 3 months. The TCR library was made from RNA extracted from PBMCs. This same sample was also part of a study on T cells in Graves' hyperthyroidism and ophthalmopathy.

The starting material was peripheral blood mononuclear cells (PBMCs), obtained at new diagnosis, from a patient treated with antithyroid drugs. The receptors come from a woman aged 30 to 39 with Graves disease.

The sample holds many counts of this clonotype. The J gene is TRBJ1-5, the V gene TRBV6-1; D is ambiguous. Germline CDR1 and CDR2: MNHNS and SASEGT. V lost 3 bases, J lost 6 bases, and 6 bases lay in between. This CDR3 comprises 12 residues. CDR3 coding DNA: TGTGCCAGCAGTGACCACAGTCAGCCCCAGCATTTT. This codes for CASSDHSQPQHF.

This clonotype was counted at least ten times. The chain employs TRBV29-1 and TRBJ2-7, with 9 bases aligning to TRBD1. J gave up 7 bases and V 1 base, and 14 bases lay outside the gene matches. This CDR3 region has 16 residues. Germline CDR1 and CDR2: SQVTM and ANQGSEA. The CDR3 coding sequence is TGCAGCGTTGAAGGGACAGGGGCCGCCTATTGGAGAGAGCAGTACTTC. Amino acids: CSVEGTGAAYWREQYF.

This clonotype occurred many times. The chain uses TRBV15 and TRBJ2-7; D unresolved. Trimming took off 0 bases at V and 3 bases at J, with 12 bases between the two ends. Germline values: CDR1 LNHNV, CDR2 YYDKDF (reference sequence). The CDR3 spans 15 residues. In DNA form, the CDR3 reads TGTGCCACCAGCAGAGATCAACACAGTGTCTACGAGCAGTACTTC. It is translated as CATSRDQHSVYEQYF.

The CDR3 DNA reads as TGCGCCAGCAGCTTGTCGCGGGGGTTAGCCAAAAACATTCAGTACTTC. Translation gives CASSLSRGLAKNIQYF. The V call is TRBV5-1, the J call TRBJ2-4, with 7 bases lining up with TRBD2. From germline, CDR1 is SGHRS and CDR2 YFSETQ. The trim removed 1 base at V and 0 bases at J, leaving 4 bases unmatched. This CDR3 has 16 amino acids.

This clonotype was seen only a few times. The rearrangement uses TRBV9 and TRBJ1-1; maybe TRBD1 (5 bases). Germline CDR1 is SGDLS and CDR2 is YYNGEE. The V and J ends lost 4 bases and 7 bases respectively, with 14 bases between them. The CDR3 has 13 residues. CDR3 residues: CASSPRDVVEAFF. The CDR3 coding sequence is TGTGCCAGCAGCCCACGGGACGTCGTTGAAGCTTTCTTT.

The chain has TRBV20-1 and TRBJ1-5; D is unresolved. V was pared by 0 bases and J by 6 bases, with 3 bases between. The germline gives CDR1 DFQATT, CDR2 SNEGSKA (reference sequence). This CDR3 has 11 amino acids. CDR3 nucleotides: TGCAGTGCTAGAGAGGGTCAGCCCCAGCATTTT. Translating it yields CSAREGQPQHF.

This clonotype has a count of ten or more. In nucleotides, the CDR3 is TGCAGTGCCAAAACGACAGGGGTCCTAGGCGAGCAGTACTTC. Protein: CSAKTTGVLGEQYF. This chain uses TRBV20-1 with TRBJ2-7, with 8 bases lining up with TRBD1. Germline values: CDR1 DFQATT, CDR2 SNEGSKA (reference sequence). The CDR3 runs 14 residues. The J segment lost 6 bases and the V segment lost 6 bases, leaving 13 bases of the junction unmatched.

The chain is built from TRBV20-1 and TRBJ1-4; no clear D gene. V was clipped by 6 bases and J by 5 bases, with 19 bases between them. CDR1 is DFQATT, CDR2 SNEGSKA, per germline (reference sequence). This CDR3 comprises 15 residues. In DNA, the CDR3 is TGCAGTGCCTTACCCGATGGTCTAACGAATGAAAAACTGTTTTTT. The encoded protein is CSALPDGLTNEKLFF.

This chain connects TRBV3-1 to TRBJ2-1; 13 nucleotides match TRBD2. Germline trimming cut 5 bases from V and 0 bases from J; bases unmatched to any gene: 7. Germline V gene lookup returns CDR1 LGHDT and CDR2 YNNKEL (reference sequence). The CDR3 is 18 amino acids. The CDR3 bases are TGTGCCAGCAGCATCCTGACTAGCGGGAGGCTCTCCTACAATGAGCAGTTCTTC. As protein: CASSILTSGRLSYNEQFF.

This clonotype has at least ten counts. The J gene is TRBJ1-3, the V gene TRBV12-3 or TRBV12-4; 9 bases map to TRBD1. J gave up 8 bases and V 1 base, and 6 bases lay outside the gene matches. The CDR3 is 15 amino acids. DNA of the CDR3: TGTGCCAGCAGTTTAGAAACAGGGGGCCCATACACCATATATTTT. Translated: CASSLETGGPYTIYF.

This clonotype occurred many times. This chain joins TRBV20-1 and TRBJ1-1; the D gene is possibly TRBD1 (5 bases). This CDR3 comprises 17 residues. The V gene lost 0 bases and the J gene lost 1 base, with 18 bases spanning the gap. Germline CDR1 DFQATT, CDR2 SNEGSKA (reference sequence). The CDR3 bases are TGCAGTGCTAGAGATCTAAGGGGTAATGAGGCGAACACTGAAGCTTTCTTT. Translation: CSARDLRGNEANTEAFF.

Turning to this clonotype: With a much larger clone just one base away, this may be a read error. This sequence joins TRBV28 and TRBJ2-1, with D uncertain. The V end was cut by 5 bases, the J end by 0 bases, with 11 bases between. This CDR3 region has 15 residues. The germline CDR1 and CDR2 sequences are MDHEN and SYDVKM. CDR3 in DNA: TGTGCCAGCAGTGATTTGCGTCACTCCTACAATGAGCAGTTCTTC. Translated: CASSDLRHSYNEQFF.

This clonotype has more than one count but fewer than ten. The chain employs TRBV28 and TRBJ1-4; 9 nucleotides agree with TRBD1. Germline CDR1 is MDHEN and CDR2 is SYDVKM. V shed 5 bases and J 7 bases; nucleotides not matched to a gene: 17. This CDR3 region has 18 residues. CDR3 sequence: CASSLPGQGEGEGEKLFF. The CDR3 region has the DNA TGTGCCAGCAGTCTCCCGGGACAGGGCGAGGGGGAAGGTGAAAAACTGTTTTTT.

This clonotype occurred many times. This chain uses TRBV20-1 with TRBJ1-2, with D possibly TRBD1 on 5 matching bases. Germline loops: CDR1 DFQATT, CDR2 SNEGSKA (reference sequence). CDR3 size: 14 residues. Deletions cut 2 bases from V and 4 bases from J, with 14 bases between. The CDR3 region is CSARPPGWGYGYTF. CDR3 nucleotide sequence: TGCAGTGCTAGACCCCCAGGGTGGGGCTATGGCTACACCTTC.

This clonotype has at least ten counts. The chain is built from TRBV2 and TRBJ2-7; D ambiguous. CDR1 SNHLY and CDR2 FYNNEI come from the germline V gene. This CDR3 has 15 amino acids. V gave up 8 bases and J gave up 0 bases, with 17 bases separating them. This CDR3 is CASESHRTISYEQYF. The CDR3 DNA follows: TGTGCCAGCGAAAGCCATAGAACTATCTCCTACGAGCAGTACTTC.

The rearrangement joins TRBV5-1 to TRBJ2-3; 7 positions match TRBD1. The V gene end was trimmed by 5 bases and the J gene end by 4 bases; junction bases not matched to a gene: 7. The germline V gene encodes CDR1 SGHRS and CDR2 YFSETQ. The CDR3 length is 14 residues. The DNA for the CDR3 is TGCGCCAGCAGGACAGTACAGGGGTCAGATACGCAGTATTTT. Protein sequence: CASRTVQGSDTQYF.

This chain uses TRBV27 with TRBJ2-7; D not certain. V was pared by 6 bases and J by 3 bases, with 9 bases between. Per the germline V gene, CDR1 is MNHEY and CDR2 is SMNVEV (reference sequence). The CDR3 loop spans 12 amino acids. The CDR3 region is CASRDLHYEQYF. CDR3 bases: TGTGCCAGCAGGGACCTCCACTACGAGCAGTACTTC.

Ten or more counts support this clonotype. This chain connects TRBV28 to TRBJ2-6; D is unclear. Trimming shortened V by 7 bases and J by 7 bases, and 23 bases separated the two germline ends. This CDR3 has 17 amino acids. The germline CDR1 and CDR2 sequences are MDHEN and SYDVKM. CDR3 sequence: CASIRSGPARKANVLTF. In DNA, the CDR3 is TGTGCCAGCATAAGGTCCGGGCCAGCTCGGAAAGCCAACGTCCTGACTTTC.

This clonotype was observed a handful of times. The rearrangement uses TRBV6-2 or TRBV6-3 and TRBJ2-2, with 16 nucleotides matching TRBD2. Germline V lookup: CDR1 MNHEY, CDR2 SVGEGT. The CDR3 spans 19 residues. Unmatched junction bases numbered 11, after V lost 6 bases and J lost 4 bases. The chain's CDR3 is CASRPPGLAGGPTTGELFF. CDR3 in DNA: TGTGCCAGCAGACCCCCGGGACTAGCGGGAGGGCCGACCACCGGGGAGCTGTTTTTT.

As concerns this clonotype: A far larger clone is off by one base, so a read error is likely. Because it lacks the conserved phenylalanine or tryptophan at the end, this CDR3 is likely a read error. This sequence joins TRBV20-1 and TRBJ2-5, with TRBD2 as a possible D gene (6 bases). The J call is doubtful: the DNA matches TRBJ2-7 better. Germline V gives CDR1 DFQATT, CDR2 SNEGSKA (reference sequence). The length of the CDR3 is 14 residues. In DNA, the CDR3 is TGCAGTGCTAAGACCCTAGGCGGGACCGACGAGCAGTACCTC. Its protein product is CSAKTLGGTDEQYL.

The V gene is TRBV7-9, the J gene TRBJ2-1, with TRBD2 identical over 10 bases. V dropped 4 bases and J dropped 4; count of bases not matched to a gene: 10. This CDR3 contains 17 residues. Germline lookup yields CDR1 SEHNR and CDR2 FQNEAQ (reference sequence). The CDR3 DNA follows: TGTGCCAGCAGCTCTCTAACTTCTAGCGGGAGTTACAATGAGCAGTTCTTC. This encodes CASSSLTSSGSYNEQFF.

Concerning this clonotype: A much larger clone differs from this one at a single base, so this may be a read error. The chain carries TRBV11-2 and TRBJ2-3, with 10 bases aligning to TRBD2. Germline V gene lookup returns CDR1 SGHAT and CDR2 FQNNGV. J was trimmed by 1 base and V by 4 bases; bases with no gene match: 5. The CDR3 is made up of 16 amino acids. CDR3: CASSSVGTSGTDTQYF. CDR3 in DNA: TGTGCCAGCAGCTCAGTAGGGACTAGCGGCACAGATACGCAGTATTTT. Using reference TRBV11-2 and TRBJ2-3 for the parts outside the CDR3, the full variable domain is EAGVAQSPRYKIIEKRQSVAFWCNPISGHATLYWYQQILGQGPKLLIQFQNNGVVDDSQLPKDRFSAERLKGVDSTLKIQPAKLEDSAVYLCASSSVGTSGTDTQYFGPGTRLTVL.

This clonotype was seen repeatedly, ten times or more. The chain links TRBV5-1 to TRBJ2-2; D call uncertain. This CDR3 has 14 amino acids. Germline V CDR1 and CDR2: SGHRS, YFSETQ. V lost 6 bases and J lost 0, with 9 bases in between. CDR3 amino acids: CASTPLANTGELFF. CDR3 bases: TGCGCCAGCACCCCCCTAGCGAACACCGGGGAGCTGTTTTTT.

The chain joins TRBV5-1 to TRBJ2-7; 8 bases agree with TRBD2. The CDR3 contains 16 residues. The V gene's germline CDR1 is SGHRS and CDR2 YFSETQ. With V trimmed by 4 bases and J by 1 base, 10 bases remained unmatched. CDR3 protein: CASSQVPGGRSYEQYF. The DNA for the CDR3 is TGCGCCAGCAGCCAAGTCCCTGGCGGGAGGTCCTACGAGCAGTACTTC.

Many counts were recorded for this clonotype. The gene calls are TRBV6-5 and TRBJ2-7; 8 bases match TRBD1. The CDR3 covers 17 residues. The J segment lost 3 bases and the V segment lost 1 base, leaving 11 bases of the junction unmatched. CDR1 and CDR2 from the germline V gene are MNHEY and SVGAGI. In nucleotides, the CDR3 is TGTGCCAGCAGTTACTTCACTCCCGGGACAGGAGACTACGAGCAGTACTTC. This encodes CASSYFTPGTGDYEQYF.

Ten or more counts support this clonotype. V usage is TRBV28 and J usage is TRBJ2-5; 9 nucleotides line up with TRBD2. This CDR3 region has 15 residues. Germline CDR1 reads MDHEN; CDR2 reads SYDVKM. The junction had 11 bases not matched to a gene; V was cut back by 7 bases and J by 5 bases. The CDR3 spells CASTGGLAGSETQYF. CDR3 sequence (DNA): TGTGCCAGCACCGGAGGCCTAGCGGGATCTGAGACCCAGTACTTC. The full variable domain, its missing parts supplied by reference TRBV28 and TRBJ2-5, is DVKVTQSSRYLVKRTGEKVFLECVQDMDHENMFWYRQDPGLGLRLIYFSYDVKMKEKGDIPEGYSVSREKKERFSLILESASTNQTSMYLCASTGGLAGSETQYFGPGTRLLVL.

This clonotype was seen more than once but under ten times. This may come from a read error, since a much larger clone is one base off. The chain has TRBV28 and TRBJ2-7; D uncertain. The V gene's germline CDR1 is MDHEN and CDR2 SYDVKM. The CDR3 loop spans 14 amino acids. Trimming removed 3 bases at V and 6 bases at J, with 15 bases between. CDR3 DNA sequence: TGTGCCAGCAGTTTTGTGGGATCGACCCGCGAGCAGTACTTC. Translation: CASSFVGSTREQYF.

This clonotype has a count of ten or more. The chain carries TRBV12-5 and TRBJ2-5, with D unresolved. Germline V gene sequence: CDR1 LGHNT, CDR2 FRNRAP. Trimming pared 5 bases from V and 1 base from J, leaving 14 bases between. This CDR3 has 15 amino acids. The DNA of the CDR3 is TGTGCTAGTGGTAATCCCCGGACCCTCCAAGAGACCCAGTACTTC. Translating it yields CASGNPRTLQETQYF.

This clonotype was recorded at least ten times. The chain has TRBV6-5 and TRBJ2-5, with D possibly being TRBD2 (5 bases). V was pared by 2 bases and J by 4 bases, with 11 bases between. The germline V gene has CDR1 MNHEY and CDR2 SVGAGI. CDR3 length equals 14 residues. CDR3 in DNA: TGTGCCAGCAGTTACCGAGCGGTGGTAGAGACCCAGTACTTC. Encoded protein: CASSYRAVVETQYF.